The entry below describes one T cell receptor beta chain. The CDR3 spans 14 residues. Germline V CDR1 and CDR2: SGHKS, YYEKEE (reference sequence). Trimming pared 3 bases from V and 2 bases from J, leaving 11 bases between. Using unique molecular identifiers, the investigators prepared the TCRbeta library. Each CDR3 protein gets one entry after TCRdb re-called the PCR reads with MiXCR. The sample holds some 340,000 distinct CDR3 sequences, 10% to 13% seen once. These data are taken from a study of T-cell reconstitution after alpha-beta-depleted transplantation in children. J is TRBJ1-2 and V is TRBV5-5; TRBD1 might be the D (5 bases). This clonotype originated in a human donor who donated a stem cell graft to a child with acute lymphoblastic leukemia. The starting material was PBMCs from the stem cell graft donor, obtained from the stem cell graft. CDR3 DNA sequence: TGTGCCAGCAGCTCGTTGACAGCCAACTATGGCTACACCTTC. Translation: CASSSLTANYGYTF.